Listed below are T cell receptor beta chains from one sample, sequenced in a study of control samples from healthy donors and cancer patients. This table comes from immunoSEQ multiplex PCR, and its TCRdb copy is limited to in-frame clones, with some not included. The sample yields about 180,000 clones, around nine tenths seen once. Specimen: blood. The source is a man aged 25-40 years in good health. Each CDR3 is given with its conserved first and last residue. The D gene is left open where the match is weak. The size entry is marked missing in some rows and otherwise reads once, few, many or a size class.

d_gene	v_gene	j_gene	abundance	CDR3nt	CDR3aa
NA	TRBV11-2	TRBJ2-5	NA	TGTGCCAGCAGCCGAACTAGACGAGAGACCCAGTACTTC	CASSRTRRETQYF
TRBD1	TRBV19	TRBJ1-5	NA	TGTGCCAGTAGTAGGGACAGATCTAGCAATCAGCCCCAGCATTTT	CASSRDRSSNQPQHF
NA	TRBV10-2	TRBJ2-3	NA	TGCGCCAGCAGTGAGGGGGGAACAGATACGCAGTATTTT	CASSEGGTDTQYF
NA	TRBV5-4	TRBJ2-7	NA	TGTGCCAGCAGCTTGGGGACCCCGGGATCCTACGAGCAGTACTTC	CASSLGTPGSYEQYF
NA	TRBV5-6	TRBJ2-6	NA	TGTGCCAGCAGCCGACAGGCCCTCTGGGCCAACGTCCTGACTTTC	CASSRQALWANVLTF
NA	TRBV6-2/TRBV6-3	TRBJ2-5	once	TGTGCCAGCAGTTACTTTTCGTACCAAGAGACCCAGTACTTC	CASSYFSYQETQYF
TRBD2	TRBV11-2	TRBJ2-3	NA	TGTGCCAGCAGCCCTCATGGGGGGGGGACCACAGATACGCAGTATTTT	CASSPHGGGTTDTQYF
NA	TRBV19	TRBJ2-7	NA	TGTGCCAGTAGCCCAAGCAAGAACTACGAGCAGTACTTC	CASSPSKNYEQYF
TRBD2	TRBV6-2/TRBV6-3	TRBJ2-3	NA	TGTGCCAGCAGTTCTTCCAGCGGGGGGGTCAGGGATACGCAGTATTTT	CASSSSSGGVRDTQYF
NA	TRBV29-1	TRBJ2-7	NA	TGCAGCCCGGACGTCTACGAGCAGTACTTC	CSPDVYEQYF
NA	TRBV6-5	TRBJ1-2	NA	TGTGCCAGCAGTTACCAGAGGGTAGGCTATGGCTACACCTTC	CASSYQRVGYGYTF
TRBD1	TRBV18	TRBJ1-3	few	TGTGCCAGCTCACCAAGGGCGGACAGGGGTACTGGAAACACCATATATTTT	CASSPRADRGTGNTIYF
NA	TRBV12-3/TRBV12-4	TRBJ2-2	NA	TGTGCCAGCGCCCCATCGAACACCGGGGAGCTGTTTTTT	CASAPSNTGELFF
NA	TRBV19	TRBJ1-4	NA	TGTGCCAGCAGAGAGAGCGCAACTAATGAAAAACTGTTTTTT	CASRESATNEKLFF
NA	TRBV6-5	TRBJ2-7	NA	TGTGCCAGCAAGGGGGGGGCAGGGACCTACGAGCAGTACTTC	CASKGGAGTYEQYF
TRBD2	TRBV11-2	TRBJ2-1	NA	TGTGCCAGCAGCTTAGGCACTAGCGGGAGCTACAATGAGCAGTTCTTC	CASSLGTSGSYNEQFF
NA	TRBV11-2	TRBJ2-3	NA	TGTGCCAGCAGCTTAAGGCCAGGACAATACACAGATACGCAGTATTTT	CASSLRPGQYTDTQYF
TRBD1	TRBV5-5	TRBJ1-1	NA	TGTGCCAGCAGCTTGGAGGGGGCGGGAACGGCTTTCTTT	CASSLEGAGTAFF
NA	TRBV7-9	TRBJ2-2	NA	TGTGCCAGCAGCTTAGCCGGGGTGCCCACCGGGGAGCTGTTTTTT	CASSLAGVPTGELFF
TRBD2	TRBV3-1/TRBV3-2	TRBJ2-3	NA	TGTGCCAGCAGCCAGGGCCCTAGCCGGGGGGTATTCACAGATACGCAGTATTTT	CASSQGPSRGVFTDTQYF
TRBD1	TRBV2	TRBJ1-5	NA	TGTGCCAGCAGTATACAGGGGAGCAATCAGCCCCAGCATTTT	CASSIQGSNQPQHF
TRBD1	TRBV6-4	TRBJ2-1	few	TGTGCCAGCAGGGGACAGGGGATATCGGTCTTC	CASRGQGISVF
NA	TRBV7-2	TRBJ2-2	NA	TGTGCCAGCAGCTTAGCGCTCCTCAACACCGGGGAGCTGTTTTTT	CASSLALLNTGELFF
TRBD1	TRBV30	TRBJ1-6	NA	TGTGCCTGGAGTACAGGGGGAGGAAATTCACCCCTCCACTTT	CAWSTGGGNSPLHF
TRBD1	TRBV6-5	TRBJ1-2	NA	TGTGCCAGCAGGGGACAGGGCTATAACTATGGCTACACCTTC	CASRGQGYNYGYTF
NA	TRBV7-9	TRBJ1-3	NA	TGTGCCAGCAGCCACCCGAGGTTATTCAACTCTGGAAACACCATATATTTT	CASSHPRLFNSGNTIYF
NA	TRBV5-4	TRBJ2-6	NA	TGTGCCAGCAGCCGGTGGGTATCGTGGACCTCTGGGGCCAACGTCCTGACTTTC	CASSRWVSWTSGANVLTF
NA	TRBV20-1	TRBJ1-2	once	TGCAGTGCTCAGGGTTTTGTCGGCTACACCTTC	CSAQGFVGYTF
NA	TRBV5-1	TRBJ2-2	NA	TGCGCCAGCAGCTTGGCCTCTGGGGGGAGTCGTACCGGGGAGCTGTTTTTT	CASSLASGGSRTGELFF
NA	TRBV5-4	TRBJ2-5	NA	TGTGCCAGCAGCCGAGATTTTTCAGAATCAGAGACCCAGTACTTC	CASSRDFSESETQYF
TRBD1	TRBV19	TRBJ2-3	NA	TGTGCCAGTAGTACGGGACAGGGAAACACAGATACGCAGTATTTT	CASSTGQGNTDTQYF
TRBD2	TRBV27	TRBJ2-7	NA	TGTGCCAGCAGTCCTTACTGGACTAGCGGGCGCTCGAGGGAGCAGTACTTC	CASSPYWTSGRSREQYF
NA	TRBV10-3	TRBJ1-1	NA	TGTGCCATCAGTGACGGACGGGGGAACACTGAAGCTTTCTTT	CAISDGRGNTEAFF
NA	TRBV2	TRBJ2-4	few	TGTGCCAGCAGGGGGGTGGCACTAGCCAAAAACATTCAGTACTTC	CASRGVALAKNIQYF